This section outlines one T cell receptor beta chain sequence together with its context. As yet, its antigen is unknown. The data originate from a study of T-cell memory formation after mild COVID-19. Study-wide background: TCR clusters were mostly donor specific.

J lost 5 bases, V lost 3 bases, and 9 bases had no gene match. Looked up from germline, CDR1 is LNHNV and CDR2 is YYDKDF (reference sequence). CDR3 length: 15 amino acids. TCRdb re-derived calls from the 5' RACE reads in MiXCR, one entry per CDR3 protein. The top ten hold 12% of the sample, which has some 160,000 distinct CDR3 sequences, roughly a third seen once. General study results and limits: Pre-infection memory showed some responding clones, and this suggested that cross-reactive memory joined.

This sequence joins TRBV15 and TRBJ2-7; TRBD1 agrees at 8 bases. What was sequenced was PBMCs or a T cell subset sorted from them (not recorded which). The receptor was derived from an adult woman who had mild COVID-19 (a few samples of this study predate the infection). Cell type and time point are not known. CDR3 loop: CATSRQGTGDNEQYF. CDR3 coding DNA: TGTGCCACCAGCAGGCAGGGGACAGGCGACAACGAGCAGTACTTC.